This T cell receptor (gamma chain) was captured by sequencing in a study of Vδ1+ human thymocytes. The study, taken as a whole, reports: About 20% of thymic delta-chain sequences were Vdelta2, with few Vdelta3, unlike blood Vdelta1+ controls. Highly polyclonal TRG and TRD repertoires with Gaussian CDR3 length distributions appeared in thymus.

This clone was seen only a few times. The antigen remains undetermined. RNA was extracted from the cells and then reverse transcribed. The CDR3 regions were amplified by multiplex PCR from V-gene primers to a constant-region primer. TCRdb re-processed the multiplex PCR reads using CATT. The sample shows 25,000 to 35,000 gamma-chain clones, roughly a fifth of them seen only once. Purity of the sorted Vdelta1+ thymocytes ranged from 98% to 99.6%. Unmatched junction bases numbered 5, after V lost 3 bases and J lost 6 bases. From germline, CDR1 is VTNTFY and CDR2 YDVSTARD (reference sequence). There are 12 residues in the CDR3.

Material: Vdelta1+ gamma-delta thymocytes from the thymus. Subset denoted: FACS-sorted CD3+ TCRalphabeta- TCRVdelta1+ TCRVdelta2- thymocytes. The chain joins TRGV3 to TRGJ1 or TRGJ2. The source is a boy in the first two years of life who had congenital heart surgery. This CDR3 reads CATWDLVYKKLF. CDR3 bases: TGTGCCACCTGGGACTTAGTTTATAAGAAACTCTTT.